The sequence of this TCR beta chain was determined in a study of identical twins. TCRdb reprocessed the 5' RACE reads via MiXCR and lists one record per CDR3 protein. The sample lists some 330,000 distinct CDR3 sequences; approximately 9.1% were seen once. This clonotype showed up many times. Between the trimmed V and J ends, which lost 6 bases and 6 bases, there was a span of 19 bases. The length of the CDR3 is 15 residues. The chain is built from TRBV12-3 or TRBV12-4 and TRBJ2-3, with D possibly TRBD2 on 5 matching bases. Sequenced input: naive T cells sorted from blood. The TCR comes from a woman aged 45-65 years in good health. In nucleotides, the CDR3 is TGTGCCAGCAGGCCCCGGTCCGGGGTGGAGGATACGCAGTATTTT. Translating it yields CASRPRSGVEDTQYF.